The TCR beta chain described here comes from a study of T-cell reconstitution after alpha-beta-depleted transplantation in children. The authors prepared the TCRbeta library with unique molecular identifiers. One entry per CDR3 protein, called by TCRdb with MiXCR from the PCR reads. This table has 300,000 to 350,000 distinct CDR3 sequences, under 20% appearing once. Notes on this clonotype: Its specificity is not known.

CDR3 length equals 20 residues. V shed 4 bases and J 15 bases; nucleotides not matched to a gene: 26. Germline V gives CDR1 MDHEN, CDR2 SYDVKM. Findings and limits, study-wide: For some patients, TCRbeta diversity was high at day 60 because of recipient T cells and thymic progenitors that survived. Most T-cell counts and diversity one year after the transplant came from T cells that were newly produced. Several hundred expanded graft clones reportedly were the source of alpha-beta T cells about two months after transplant.

This TCR was recovered from a male patient between 2 and 10 years old who had a stem cell transplant for acute lymphoblastic leukemia, so the T cells may come from the graft donor. The source material was PBMCs, mostly from graft donor cells, sampled 360 days after TCRalphabeta/CD19-depleted stem cell transplant. The genes are TRBV28 and TRBJ2-1, with 14 bases matching TRBD2. The CDR3 DNA reads TGTGCCAGCAGTTCCCCGGGACTAGCGGGAGTAAGAGCTCCGTCGACAGGTTGGTTCTTC. It is translated as CASSSPGLAGVRAPSTGWFF.